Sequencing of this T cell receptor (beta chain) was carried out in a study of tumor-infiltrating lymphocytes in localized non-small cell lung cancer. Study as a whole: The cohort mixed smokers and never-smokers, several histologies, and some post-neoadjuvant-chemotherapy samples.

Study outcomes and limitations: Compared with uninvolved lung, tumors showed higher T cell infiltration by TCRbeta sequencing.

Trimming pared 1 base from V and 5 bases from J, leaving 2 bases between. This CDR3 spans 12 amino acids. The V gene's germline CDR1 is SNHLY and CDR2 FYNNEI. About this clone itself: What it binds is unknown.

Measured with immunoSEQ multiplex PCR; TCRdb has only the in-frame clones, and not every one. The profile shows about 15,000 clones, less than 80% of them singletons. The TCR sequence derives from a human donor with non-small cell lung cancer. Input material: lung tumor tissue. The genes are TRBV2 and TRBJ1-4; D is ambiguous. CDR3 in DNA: TGTGCCAGCAGTGAAGAGAATGAAAAACTGTTTTTT. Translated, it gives CASSEENEKLFF.